The T cell receptor (beta chain) under discussion was sequenced for a study of breast tumors, draining lymph nodes, adjacent tissues. Study findings and constraints: Compared with lymph nodes, tumors were less diverse; compared with nontumor tissue, more. The data were judged consistent with most tumor T cells coming from lymph node and expanding in tumor. Tumor and nontumor repertoires were significantly more similar in luminal-like than in basal-like breast cancer.

Axillary draining lymph nodes of breast cancer patients supplied the node samples. This clonotype was detected ten times or more. Its antigen is unidentified. Each CDR3 protein is one row after TCRdb ran MiXCR on the multiplex PCR reads. The sample lists about 230,000 distinct CDR3 sequences; approximately 31% were seen once. The germline V gene has CDR1 DFQATT and CDR2 SNEGSKA (reference sequence). This CDR3 spans 13 amino acids. Between the trimmed V and J ends, which lost 4 bases and 4 bases, there was a span of 14 bases. The clonotype originates from a female donor with breast cancer. Some clones in this sample may be carry-over from other donors' samples. V is TRBV20-1 and J is TRBJ2-7; D perhaps matches TRBD1 (6 bases). Sequenced material: axillary lymph node tissue. The CDR3 nucleotides read TGCAGTGCTATCAGTAGGGGGATTTACGAGCAGTACTTC. Its translation: CSAISRGIYEQYF.